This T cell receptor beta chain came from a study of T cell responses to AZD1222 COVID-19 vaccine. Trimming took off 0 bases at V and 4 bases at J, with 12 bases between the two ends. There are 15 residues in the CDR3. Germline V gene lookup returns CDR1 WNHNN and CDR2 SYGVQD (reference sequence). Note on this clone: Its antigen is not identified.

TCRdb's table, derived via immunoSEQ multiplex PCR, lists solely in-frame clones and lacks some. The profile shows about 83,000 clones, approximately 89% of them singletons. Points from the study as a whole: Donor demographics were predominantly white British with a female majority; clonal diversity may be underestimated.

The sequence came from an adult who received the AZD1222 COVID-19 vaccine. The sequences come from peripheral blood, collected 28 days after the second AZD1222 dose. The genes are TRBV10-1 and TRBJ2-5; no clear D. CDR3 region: CASSESPRVGETQYF. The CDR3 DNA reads TGCGCCAGCAGTGAGTCGCCCCGAGTTGGAGAGACCCAGTACTTC.